This T cell receptor (beta chain) appears in the sequencing data of a study of blood T cell repertoires in COVID-19 (dated by TCRdb to about 2020). Study-wide context: The collaborator samples originated in the United States, Italy and Spain and spanned the acute and convalescent phases of COVID-19. The material from the prospective study consisted of cDNA or gDNA derived from T cells, B-cell-depleted T cells, or PBMCs. The dataset comprised deeply sampled blood TCRbeta repertoires from subjects exposed to, actively infected with, or recovered from COVID-19. A freely available public database, intended as a resource for researchers studying the immune response to SARS-CoV-2, is where the repertoires were released. Samples came from the ongoing ImmuneRACE study (first 160 participants) plus 1,254 subjects from 6 global collaborators. Sample metadata almost always included a de-identified subject ID, COVID-19 status, age in years and sex. Where available, HLA class I and class II types were taken from metadata supplied by the sample provider and were not determined by assay-based typing. Results and caveats for the whole study, not just this receptor: The quantity of clinical and demographic metadata differed by source and by participant and was supplied without curation.

TCRbeta CDR3 regions were amplified from genomic DNA using the immunoSEQ Assay, a bias-controlled multiplex PCR. On the authors' methods: Nucleated cell counts per sample were estimated from amplification of reference gene primers within the assay. To quantify the absolute abundance of each unique TCRbeta CDR3 rearrangement, sequence reads were collapsed and filtered. Productive Simpson clonality was computed per sample as the square root of Simpson's diversity index over productive rearrangements. TCRdb's version of the immuneACCESS table is confined to in-frame rearrangements and falls short of the full clone set. An unresolved V gene accounts for under half of the shortfall where checked; the remainder is of unknown origin. V and J calls and clone size are those listed in that table; D and trimming were worked out from the DNA. For this sample there are about 80,000 clones; roughly 87% appear just once. The leading ten clones occupy over 9.5% of the sample.

The collaborating institutions used their own protocols to collect whole blood in K2EDTA tubes. For TCRbeta analysis, collaborators shipped samples in one of three forms: frozen whole blood, isolated PBMCs, or DNA extracted from either of those sample types. CDR1 and CDR2 were assigned from the germline V gene (reference sequence) as LGHDT and YNNKEL. Its CDR3 holds 14 amino acids, cysteine through phenylalanine. CDR3 DNA only is kept here, 42 bases in frame from base 1. V loses 4 bases of germline sequence and J loses 4 bases, and the interval between the two ends is 13 bases. As concerns this clone: The target of this receptor is not known. The sample holds no much larger clone one base away, and base qualities are not on file.

Recombination linked TRBV3-1 (or the pseudogene TRBV3-2) to TRBJ1-2, with the D gene call left open. This sequence originates from an elderly man with acute or convalescent COVID-19. The sequenced material came from peripheral blood. For the CDR3, the sequence is CASSRRGEGYGYTF. The DNA sequence is given as TGTGCCAGCAGCCGGCGGGGAGAGGGCTATGGCTACACCTTC.